This TCR beta chain appears in the sequencing data of a study of radiotherapy plus CTLA-4 blockade in lung cancer. Whole-study results and caveats: Clones derived from tumor TCRs expanded in blood after radiotherapy plus ipilimumab.

TCRdb's table, derived via immunoSEQ multiplex PCR, lists solely in-frame clones and lacks some. The sample yields about 43,000 clones, roughly 67% seen once. Concerning this clone: Its antigen is still unknown.

Sequencing used peripheral blood, obtained from a patient treated with radiotherapy plus ipilimumab. This receptor was identified in a human donor with non-small cell lung cancer who had a partial response to radiotherapy plus ipilimumab.

CDR3 residues: CASRPTSGSISYEQYF. The CDR3 DNA sequence: TGTGCCAGCAGGCCTACTAGCGGGAGTATCTCCTACGAGCAGTACTTC. This rearrangement joins TRBV28 to TRBJ2-7; TRBD2 agrees at 11 bases. Germline V gene data show CDR1 as MDHEN and CDR2 as SYDVKM. The CDR3 length is 16 residues. The ends lost 6 bases at V and 0 bases at J; junction bases unmatched: 7.